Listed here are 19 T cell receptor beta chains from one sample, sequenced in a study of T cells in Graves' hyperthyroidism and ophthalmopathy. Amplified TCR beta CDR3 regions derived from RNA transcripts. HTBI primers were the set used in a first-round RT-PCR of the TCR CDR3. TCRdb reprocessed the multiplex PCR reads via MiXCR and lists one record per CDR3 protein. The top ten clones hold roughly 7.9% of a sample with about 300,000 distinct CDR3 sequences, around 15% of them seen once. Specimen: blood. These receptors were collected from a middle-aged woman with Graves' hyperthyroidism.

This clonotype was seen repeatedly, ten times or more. The CDR3 here is CASRRGQGALGYTF. The CDR3 DNA reads TGTGCCAGCAGGCGGGGACAGGGGGCTTTGGGCTACACCTTC. This chain links TRBV28 with TRBJ1-2, with 12 bases lining up with TRBD1. V lost 6 bases and J lost 8; bases outside the gene matches: 7. The germline CDR1 and CDR2 sequences are MDHEN and SYDVKM. The CDR3 sequence is 14 residues long.

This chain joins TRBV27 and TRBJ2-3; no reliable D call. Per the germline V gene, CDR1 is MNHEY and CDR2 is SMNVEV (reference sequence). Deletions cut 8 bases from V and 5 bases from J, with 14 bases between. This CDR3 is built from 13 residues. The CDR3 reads CASASIAGDTQYF. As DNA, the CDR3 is TGTGCCAGCGCCTCCATAGCTGGAGATACGCAGTATTTT.

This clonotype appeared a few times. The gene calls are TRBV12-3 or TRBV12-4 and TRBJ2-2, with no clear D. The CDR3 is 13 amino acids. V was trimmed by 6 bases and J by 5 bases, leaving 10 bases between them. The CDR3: CASRPRITGELFF. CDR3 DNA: TGTGCCAGCAGGCCTAGGATAACCGGGGAGCTGTTTTTT.

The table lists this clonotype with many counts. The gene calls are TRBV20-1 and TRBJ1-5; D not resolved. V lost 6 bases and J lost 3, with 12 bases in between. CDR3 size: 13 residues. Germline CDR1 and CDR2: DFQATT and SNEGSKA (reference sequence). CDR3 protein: CSASAANNQPQHF. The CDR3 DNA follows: TGCAGTGCGTCGGCGGCAAACAATCAGCCCCAGCATTTT.

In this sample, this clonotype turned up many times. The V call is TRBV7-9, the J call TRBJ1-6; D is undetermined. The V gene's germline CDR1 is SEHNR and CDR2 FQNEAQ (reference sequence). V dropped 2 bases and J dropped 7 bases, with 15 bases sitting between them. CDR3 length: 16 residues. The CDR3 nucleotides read TGTGCCAGCAGCTTAAAGGGAGCGGGCCCGAATTCACCCCTCCACTTT. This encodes CASSLKGAGPNSPLHF.

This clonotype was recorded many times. CDR3 DNA sequence: TGCAGCGTTGAATTGGGAAGGGCCGGCGGAGAGACCCAGTACTTC. It translates to CSVELGRAGGETQYF. The chain couples TRBV29-1 to TRBJ2-5; D is unclear. Trimming left V 2 bases short and J 4 bases short, with 17 bases between. This CDR3 is built from 15 residues. In germline, CDR1 is SQVTM, CDR2 ANQGSEA.

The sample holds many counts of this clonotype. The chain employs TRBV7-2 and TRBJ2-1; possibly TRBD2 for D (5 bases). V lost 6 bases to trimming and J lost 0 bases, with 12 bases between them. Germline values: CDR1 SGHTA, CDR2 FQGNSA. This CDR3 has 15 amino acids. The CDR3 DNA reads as TGTGCCAGCAGTCCGGACTTGAGCTCCTACAATGAGCAGTTCTTC. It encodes CASSPDLSSYNEQFF.

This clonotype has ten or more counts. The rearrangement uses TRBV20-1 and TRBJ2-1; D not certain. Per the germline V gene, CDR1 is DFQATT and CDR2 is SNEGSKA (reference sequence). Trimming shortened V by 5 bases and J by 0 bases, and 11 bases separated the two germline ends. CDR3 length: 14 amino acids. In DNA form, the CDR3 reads TGCAGTGCTGGCCCGCCAAGCTCCTACAATGAGCAGTTCTTC. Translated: CSAGPPSSYNEQFF.

CDR3 protein: CSAKADRAGYEQYF. CDR3 in DNA: TGCAGTGCTAAAGCAGACAGGGCCGGCTACGAGCAGTACTTC. V and J are TRBV20-1 and TRBJ2-7; TRBD1 matches at 7 bases. There are 14 residues in the CDR3. From germline, CDR1 is DFQATT and CDR2 SNEGSKA (reference sequence). The junction had 9 bases not matched to a gene; V was cut back by 4 bases and J by 3 bases.

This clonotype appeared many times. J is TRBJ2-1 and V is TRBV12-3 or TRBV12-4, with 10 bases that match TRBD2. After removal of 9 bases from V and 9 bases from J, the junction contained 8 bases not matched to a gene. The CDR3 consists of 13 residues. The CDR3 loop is CASQVSGRGEQFF. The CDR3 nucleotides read TGTGCCAGTCAAGTCAGCGGGAGGGGTGAGCAGTTCTTC.

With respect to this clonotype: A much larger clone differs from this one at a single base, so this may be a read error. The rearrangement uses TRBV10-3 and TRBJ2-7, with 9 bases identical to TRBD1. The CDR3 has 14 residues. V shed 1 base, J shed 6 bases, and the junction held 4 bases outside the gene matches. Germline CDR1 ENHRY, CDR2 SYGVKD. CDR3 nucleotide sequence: TGTGCCATCAGTGAGTTGAGACAGGGGGGCGAGCAGTACTTC. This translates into CAISELRQGGEQYF.

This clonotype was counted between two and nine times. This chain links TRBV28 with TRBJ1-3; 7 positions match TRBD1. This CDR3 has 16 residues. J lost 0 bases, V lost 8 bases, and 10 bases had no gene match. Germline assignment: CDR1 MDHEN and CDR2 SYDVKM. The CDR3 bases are TGTGCCAGCGATAAACCGACAGGGAGCTCTGGAAACACCATATATTTT. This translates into CASDKPTGSSGNTIYF.

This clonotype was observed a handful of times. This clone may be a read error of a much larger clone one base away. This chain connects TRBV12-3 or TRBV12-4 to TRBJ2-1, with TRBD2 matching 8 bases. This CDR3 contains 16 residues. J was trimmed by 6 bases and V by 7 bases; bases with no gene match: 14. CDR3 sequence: CASITSFRSGGNEQFF. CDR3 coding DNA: TGTGCCAGCATCACCTCTTTCCGCAGCGGGGGCAATGAGCAGTTCTTC.

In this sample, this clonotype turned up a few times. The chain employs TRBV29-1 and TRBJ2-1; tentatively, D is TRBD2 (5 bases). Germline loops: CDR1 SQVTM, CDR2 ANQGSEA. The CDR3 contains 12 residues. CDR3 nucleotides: TGCAGTTCTAGAATCGGGGTCGATGAGCAGTTCTTC. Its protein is CSSRIGVDEQFF.

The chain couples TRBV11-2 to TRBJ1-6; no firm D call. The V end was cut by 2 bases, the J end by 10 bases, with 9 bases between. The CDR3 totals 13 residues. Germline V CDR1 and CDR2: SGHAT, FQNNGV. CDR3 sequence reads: CASSLSRESPLHF. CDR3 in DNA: TGTGCCAGCAGCTTATCCCGGGAATCACCCCTCCACTTT.

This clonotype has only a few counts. For the CDR3, the DNA is TGTGCCAGCAGTTACGGAGGGACGGACCAATACTCGGGCTATGGCTACACCTTC. Translated, it gives CASSYGGTDQYSGYGYTF. V is TRBV6-6 and J is TRBJ1-2, with a possible D match to TRBD1 (5 bases). Germline V gene data show CDR1 as MNHNY and CDR2 as SVGAGI (reference sequence). This CDR3 has 18 residues. V shed 2 bases and J shed 4 bases, with 23 bases lying between them.

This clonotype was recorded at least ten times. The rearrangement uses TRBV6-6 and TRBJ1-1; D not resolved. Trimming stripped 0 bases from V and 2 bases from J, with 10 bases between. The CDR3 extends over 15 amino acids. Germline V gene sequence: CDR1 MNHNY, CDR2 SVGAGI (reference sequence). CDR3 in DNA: TGTGCCAGCAGTTACTCATCGGGAGCTAACACTGAAGCTTTCTTT. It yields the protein CASSYSSGANTEAFF.

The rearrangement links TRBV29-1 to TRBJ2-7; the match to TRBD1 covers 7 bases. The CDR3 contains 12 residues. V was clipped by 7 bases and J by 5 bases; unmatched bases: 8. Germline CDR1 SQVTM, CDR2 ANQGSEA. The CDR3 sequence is CSARDSGHEQYF. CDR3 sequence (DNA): TGCAGCGCACGGGACAGTGGACACGAGCAGTACTTC.

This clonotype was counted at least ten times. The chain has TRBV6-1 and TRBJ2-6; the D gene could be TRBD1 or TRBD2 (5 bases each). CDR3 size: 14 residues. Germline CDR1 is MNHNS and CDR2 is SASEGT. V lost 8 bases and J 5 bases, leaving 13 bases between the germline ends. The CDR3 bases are TGTGCCAGCGGGGGACGGGCCTGGGCCAACGTCCTGACTTTC. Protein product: CASGGRAWANVLTF.